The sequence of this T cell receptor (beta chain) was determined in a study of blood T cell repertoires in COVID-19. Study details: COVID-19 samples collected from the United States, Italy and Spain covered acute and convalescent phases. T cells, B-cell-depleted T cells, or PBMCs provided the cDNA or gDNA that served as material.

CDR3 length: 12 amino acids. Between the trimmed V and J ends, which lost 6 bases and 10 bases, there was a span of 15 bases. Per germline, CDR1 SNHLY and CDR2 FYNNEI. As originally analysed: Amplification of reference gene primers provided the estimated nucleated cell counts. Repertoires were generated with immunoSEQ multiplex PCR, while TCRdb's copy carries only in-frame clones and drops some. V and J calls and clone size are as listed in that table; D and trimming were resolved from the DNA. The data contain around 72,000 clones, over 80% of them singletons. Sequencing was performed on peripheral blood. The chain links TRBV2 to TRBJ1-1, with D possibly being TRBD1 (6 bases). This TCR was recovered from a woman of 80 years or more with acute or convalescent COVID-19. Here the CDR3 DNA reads TGTGCCAGCAGGGGGGCCCTCGCCAGAGCTTTCTTT. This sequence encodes CASRGALARAFF.